Each of the 15 T cell receptor beta chains below was sequenced from the same sample in a study of blood T cell repertoires in COVID-19. Here immunoSEQ multiplex PCR was the method, and the copy in TCRdb shows in-frame clones only, minus some. This sample has fewer than 250,000 clones, with approximately 84% found just once. Sequencing was carried out using peripheral blood. The receptors here all came from a man aged 50-60 years with COVID-19, enrolled during active disease.

Only one count was recorded for this clone. The rearrangement links TRBV7-3 to TRBJ1-6; tentative D call: TRBD1 (6 bases). The CDR3 contains 14 residues. CDR1 and CDR2 (germline): SGHTA, FQGTGA. The V end lost 5 bases, the J end lost 10 bases, and 15 bases lay between the germline ends. CDR3 residues: CASSTTGFDSPLHF. The CDR3 coding sequence is TGTGCCAGCAGCACTACAGGGTTCGACTCACCCCTCCACTTT.

The rearrangement uses TRBV29-1 and TRBJ1-2; 9 bases match TRBD1. Germline V gene lookup returns CDR1 SQVTM and CDR2 ANQGSEA. This CDR3 spans 14 amino acids. The V and J ends lost 5 bases and 7 bases, in that order; junction bases with no gene match: 11. Written as DNA, the CDR3 is TGCAGCGTTCCGGGACAGGGAGCTCTGGCTGGCTACACCTTC. This sequence encodes CSVPGQGALAGYTF.

The CDR3 reads CASSQAGTGVNTEAFF. DNA of the CDR3: TGCGCCAGCAGCCAAGCGGGCACAGGGGTGAACACTGAAGCTTTCTTT. The J gene is TRBJ1-1, the V gene TRBV4-3; TRBD1 agrees at 7 bases. The CDR3 loop spans 16 amino acids. CDR1 and CDR2 (germline): LGHNA, YSLEER. J lost 0 bases, V lost 1 base, and 5 bases had no gene match.

This chain connects TRBV2 to TRBJ2-1; tentative D call: TRBD1 (6 bases). V lost 5 bases and J lost 2, with 13 bases in between. The germline V gene encodes CDR1 SNHLY and CDR2 FYNNEI. This CDR3 has 15 residues. CDR3 in DNA: TGTGCCAGCAGTCCCGGGACAAGAACCTACAATGAGCAGTTCTTC. This translates into CASSPGTRTYNEQFF. The full variable domain, with the rest looked up from reference TRBV2 and TRBJ2-1, is EPEVTQTPSHQVTQMGQEVILRCVPISNHLYFYWYRQILGQKVEFLVSFYNNEISEKSEIFDDQFSVERPDGSNFTLKIRSTKLEDSAMYFCASSPGTRTYNEQFFGPGTRLTVL.

The J gene is TRBJ1-1, the V gene TRBV27; 8 bases fit TRBD1. The J segment lost 4 bases and the V segment lost 1 base, leaving 2 bases of the junction unmatched. This CDR3 has 14 amino acids. Germline lookup yields CDR1 MNHEY and CDR2 SMNVEV (reference sequence). This CDR3 is CASSLYRGGTEAFF. CDR3 DNA: TGTGCCAGCAGTTTATACAGGGGGGGCACTGAAGCTTTCTTT.

This clone has only one observation. The V gene is TRBV19, the J gene TRBJ1-5; no firm D call. The length of the CDR3 is 14 residues. Germline V lookup: CDR1 LNHDA, CDR2 SQIVND (reference sequence). Trimming left V 4 bases short and J 3 bases short, with 10 bases between. DNA of the CDR3: TGTGCCAGTAGTAGCCTTGCGGACAATCAGCCCCAGCATTTT. It translates to CASSSLADNQPQHF.

In its sample, this clone was seen once. The rearrangement links TRBV21-1 to TRBJ2-2; the table gives TRBD1 as D, unverified against the DNA. TRBV21-1 is a known pseudogene. This CDR3 contains 17 residues. CDR3 sequence (DNA): TGTGCCAGCAGCAAAAAGGCAGGGGGTGCATGGACCGGGGAGCTGTTTTTT. Translated, it gives CASSKKAGGAWTGELFF.

This chain joins TRBV2 and TRBJ2-3; D might be TRBD2 (6 bases). Trimming removed 6 bases from V and 0 bases from J, with 10 bases in between. This CDR3 comprises 14 residues. The germline CDR1 and CDR2 sequences are SNHLY and FYNNEI. CDR3 nucleotides: TGTGCCAGCAGAGCCGGGACTAGCACAGATACGCAGTATTTT. Its translation: CASRAGTSTDTQYF.

The V call is TRBV7-9, the J call TRBJ1-1, with 10 bases matching TRBD1. V was clipped by 5 bases and J by 5 bases; unmatched bases: 5. From germline, CDR1 is SEHNR and CDR2 FQNEAQ (reference sequence). This CDR3 comprises 14 residues. The CDR3 reads CASSAPGQGTEAFF. DNA of the CDR3: TGTGCCAGCAGCGCCCCGGGACAGGGGACTGAAGCTTTCTTT.

Regarding this clone: The junction departs from germline at one end; a sequencing error may be responsible. The V and J genes are TRBV10-3 and TRBJ2-7; 7 positions match TRBD1. The CDR3 is 13 residues long. Germline assignment: CDR1 ENHRY and CDR2 SYGVKD. The CDR3 region has the DNA TGTGCCATCAGTGAGTCGATCGGGACAGCCAACTTCTTC. Protein product: CAISESIGTANFF.

This clone was found once. The CDR3 region is CASRPSGSIYEQYF. In DNA form, the CDR3 reads TGTGCCAGCAGACCTAGCGGGAGTATATACGAGCAGTACTTC. The chain couples TRBV3-1 (or the pseudogene TRBV3-2) to TRBJ2-7, with TRBD2 identical over 10 bases. The CDR3 totals 14 residues. Trimming took 6 bases from V and 4 from J; bases not matched to a gene: 6. CDR1 LGHDT and CDR2 YNNKEL come from the germline V gene (reference sequence).

The chain carries TRBV28 and TRBJ2-7; TRBD1 is a possible D gene (6 bases). Germline V gene sequence: CDR1 MDHEN, CDR2 SYDVKM. Trimming removed 5 bases from V and 12 bases from J, with 14 bases in between. The CDR3 loop spans 11 amino acids. The CDR3 spells CASSRQERRYF. The CDR3 DNA is TGTGCCAGCAGTCGACAGGAACGGCGGTACTTC.

The V call is TRBV24-1, the J call TRBJ2-1; D perhaps matches TRBD2 (6 bases). The CDR3 length is 16 residues. The ends were cut back, 4 bases at V and 4 bases at J, with 16 bases in the middle. Germline assignment: CDR1 KGHDR and CDR2 SFDVKD. CDR3 coding DNA: TGTGCCACCAGTGACGGGGACTCCAACGTATACAATGAGCAGTTCTTC. Encoded protein: CATSDGDSNVYNEQFF.

CDR3 loop: CASSPHYEQYF. CDR3 nucleotides: TGTGCCAGCAGCCCCCACTACGAGCAGTACTTC. The rearrangement uses TRBV5-5 and TRBJ2-7; the D is unclear. The CDR3 spans 11 residues. The germline gives CDR1 SGHKS, CDR2 YYEKEE (reference sequence). The ends were cut back, 4 bases at V and 3 bases at J, with 5 bases in the middle.

The chain carries TRBV2 and TRBJ2-2, with D perhaps matching TRBD2 (7 bases). V was clipped by 7 bases and J by 4 bases, with 13 bases between them. Germline V gene lookup returns CDR1 SNHLY and CDR2 FYNNEI. The CDR3 covers 14 residues. CDR3 loop: CASKPRGATGELFF. The DNA of the CDR3 is TGTGCCAGCAAACCTCGGGGGGCCACCGGGGAGCTGTTTTTT.